Listed below are T cell receptor beta chains from one sample, sequenced in a study of cytomegalovirus exposure and HLA in healthy donors. The data were produced by immunoSEQ multiplex PCR, yet TCRdb's version contains in-frame clones alone and is incomplete. This table has 250,000 to 350,000 clones, approximately 90% appearing once. Sequenced sample: PBMCs. All receptors derive from a woman between 18 and 29 years old in good health and CMV-seronegative. CDR3s include the opening cysteine and the closing phenylalanine or tryptophan. The D gene is left open where the match is weak. Expanded clones are given a class, and other clones once, few, many or no size at all.

DNA,CDR3,J,size,V,length,D
TGTGCCAGCAGGGAGAACAGGGGGGGCAATGAGCAGTTCTTC,CASRENRGGNEQFF,TRBJ2-1,NA,TRBV2,14,NA
TGTGCCAGCAGCATCGGACTCGGGGAGACCCAGTACTTC,CASSIGLGETQYF,TRBJ2-5,NA,TRBV13,13,NA
TGTGCCAGCAGCTTAGCTACCGGGACAGGGGGCAGCCCGATTTCCTACGAGCAGTACTTC,CASSLATGTGGSPISYEQYF,TRBJ2-7,NA,TRBV7-2,20,TRBD1
TGTGCCAGTACGAGGTGGGAGGGGAACACCGGGGAGCTGTTTTTT,CASTRWEGNTGELFF,TRBJ2-2,NA,TRBV19,15,TRBD2
TGTGCCAGCAGTGTTTCCCGACAGGGGCGTAATTCCCCCCTCCACTTT,CASSVSRQGRNSPLHF,TRBJ1-6,once,TRBV2,16,TRBD1
TGTTCCAGCAGCCGGACTAGCGGCACCACCGGGGAGCTGTTTTTT,CSSSRTSGTTGELFF,TRBJ2-2,NA,TRBV7-9,15,TRBD2
TGTGCCAGTAGTATTGGGCTTGTTGAGACCCAGTACTTC,CASSIGLVETQYF,TRBJ2-5,NA,TRBV19,13,NA
TGTGCCAGCAGCTCCTCAGGGGGGAGCAATCAGCCCCAGCATTTT,CASSSSGGSNQPQHF,TRBJ1-5,NA,TRBV7-9,15,TRBD1
TGTGCCAGCAGCCTTAGGACAGGCCTTGAGGGCTACACCTTC,CASSLRTGLEGYTF,TRBJ1-2,NA,TRBV11-2,14,TRBD1
TGTGCCAGCAGCTCCTCGGGGGGGAACGAGCAGTACTTC,CASSSSGGNEQYF,TRBJ2-7,NA,TRBV7-3,13,TRBD2
TGTGCCTGGAGTTCCTCCGGGATGTCTGCCGGGTCACCCCTCCACTTT,CAWSSSGMSAGSPLHF,TRBJ1-6,NA,TRBV30,16,NA
TGCAGCGCTGTAGGTCGGGGGGCTAACTATGGCTACACCTTC,CSAVGRGANYGYTF,TRBJ1-2,NA,TRBV29-1,14,NA
TGTGCCTGGCAGAAAGTCCCGGGACAGGGTTTGCCTAATGAAAAACTGTTTTTT,CAWQKVPGQGLPNEKLFF,TRBJ1-4,few,TRBV30,18,TRBD1
TGCGCCAGCAGCTTGGAGGGGTGGGACAGCTCCTACGAGCAGTACTTC,CASSLEGWDSSYEQYF,TRBJ2-7,NA,TRBV5-1,16,TRBD1